A single T cell receptor (beta chain) is shown here with its context. What it recognizes is unknown. Only in-frame clones appear in the TCRdb table, and some are missing; sequencing was by immunoSEQ multiplex PCR. In the table there are 77,000 or so clones, around 92% of which are singletons. The ends were cut back, 1 base at V and 4 bases at J, with 14 bases in the middle. The CDR3 runs to 16 residues. The germline V gene has CDR1 SNHLY and CDR2 FYNNEI. The data were taken from a study of graft-versus-host responses after intestinal transplantation. Study context: Multivisceral, liver-intestinal, or isolated intestinal grafts were transplanted into recipients. General study findings and limits: Association was observed between peak circulating GvH clone levels and early post-transplant HvG declines. Subjects displaying graft-donor T cell macrochimerism possessed elevated graft-versus-host to host-versus-graft clonal ratios inside allografts. GvH clones surfaced in recipient marrow, some emerging earlier in ileum or blood.

This receptor was identified in a human patient who received an intestinal transplant, so some T cells may come from the graft donor. The sample here was PBMCs, taken 98 days after intestinal transplantation. The J gene is TRBJ1-5, the V gene TRBV2; possible D gene TRBD1, 6 bases. The CDR3 DNA reads TGTGCCAGCAGTGAAGACCAGGGGCGCCTTAATCAGCCCCAGCATTTT. This translates into CASSEDQGRLNQPQHF. Drawing the rest from reference TRBV2 and TRBJ1-5, the complete variable domain is EPEVTQTPSHQVTQMGQEVILRCVPISNHLYFYWYRQILGQKVEFLVSFYNNEISEKSEIFDDQFSVERPDGSNFTLKIRSTKLEDSAMYFCASSEDQGRLNQPQHFGDGTRLSIL.